This TCR beta chain stems from a study of shared T cell receptors in the human thymus. Only in-frame clones appear in the TCRdb table, and some are missing; sequencing was by immunoSEQ multiplex PCR. In the table there are hundreds of thousands of clones, 70% to 90% of which are singletons. The CDR3 length is 17 residues. Losses at the gene ends were 5 bases for V and 7 bases for J; bases not matched to a gene: 10. The germline CDR1 and CDR2 sequences are SGHKS and YYEKEE (reference sequence). This sample also belongs to another study, concerning human thymus T cells. That source reports: An apparent bias in V and J gene usage was seen in thymic and blood repertoires. Related research reported highly overlapping thymic repertoires among unrelated individuals.

Source material: thymocytes. This sequence originates from a boy younger than two with a congenital heart defect. The J gene is TRBJ2-1, the V gene TRBV5-5; TRBD2 matches at 15 bases. The CDR3 region is CASSGGGLAGGGNEQFF. CDR3 DNA: TGTGCCAGCAGTGGGGGCGGACTAGCGGGAGGGGGGAATGAGCAGTTCTTC.